Following are 7 T cell receptor beta chains from one sample sequenced in a study of PD-L1 blockade in urothelial cancer. The data were produced by immunoSEQ multiplex PCR, yet TCRdb's version contains in-frame clones alone and is incomplete. The data show 29,000 or so clones, around 87% seen once. Sequences were derived from PBMCs, sampled around atezolizumab (anti-PD-L1) treatment. All receptors come from a man aged 50 or older with urothelial cancer.

On this clone: Other DNA sequences in this specimen translate into the identical CDR3. The J gene is TRBJ2-1, the V gene TRBV7-9; TRBD1 matches at 10 bases. The CDR3 is 14 amino acids. The V segment lost 3 bases and the J segment 10 bases; nucleotides outside the gene matches: 6. CDR1 and CDR2 (germline): SEHNR, FQNEAQ (reference sequence). The CDR3 loop reads CASSLGQGLGEQFF. DNA of the CDR3: TGTGCCAGCAGCTTGGGACAGGGGTTAGGGGAGCAGTTCTTC. Filled out from reference TRBV7-9 and TRBJ2-1, the complete variable domain reads DTGVSQNPRHKITKRGQNVTFRCDPISEHNRLYWYRQTLGQGPEFLTYFQNEAQLEKSRLLSDRFSAERPKGSFSTLEIQRTEQGDSAMYLCASSLGQGLGEQFFGPGTRLTVL.

This sequence joins TRBV30 and TRBJ2-7; 7 bases match TRBD2. The germline V gene has CDR1 GTSNPN and CDR2 SVGIG (reference sequence). The CDR3 spans 19 residues. V shed 0 bases and J 1 base; nucleotides not matched to a gene: 18. CDR3 sequence reads: CAWSVLGEGLSRASYEQYF. The CDR3 DNA sequence: TGTGCCTGGAGTGTTCTGGGGGAGGGCTTATCTCGAGCGTCCTACGAGCAGTACTTC.

DNA of the CDR3: TGTGCCAGCAGCTTAAGGGACAAGAAGCGTGAAAAACTGTTTTTT. Protein sequence: CASSLRDKKREKLFF. This chain joins TRBV7-9 and TRBJ1-4; D may be TRBD1 (6 bases). From germline, CDR1 is SEHNR and CDR2 FQNEAQ (reference sequence). The CDR3 spans 15 residues. V was cut by 2 bases and J by 7 bases, with 14 bases left in between. Based on the CDR3 plus reference TRBV7-9 and TRBJ1-4, the full variable domain is DTGVSQNPRHKITKRGQNVTFRCDPISEHNRLYWYRQTLGQGPEFLTYFQNEAQLEKSRLLSDRFSAERPKGSFSTLEIQRTEQGDSAMYLCASSLRDKKREKLFFGSGTQLSVL.

This chain connects TRBV2 to TRBJ2-7; D remains ambiguous. The ends were cut back, 6 bases at V and 2 bases at J, with 2 bases in the middle. The CDR3 contains 10 residues. CDR1 and CDR2 from the germline V gene are SNHLY and FYNNEI. This chain's CDR3 is CASSTYEQYF. Here the CDR3 DNA reads TGTGCCAGCAGCACCTACGAGCAGTACTTC.

This clone was counted once. The V call is TRBV10-3, the J call TRBJ2-3; D is undetermined. The CDR3 is 15 residues long. V shed 4 bases and J shed 2 bases, with 13 bases lying between them. Germline CDR1 and CDR2: ENHRY and SYGVKD. DNA of the CDR3: TGTGCCATCAGTGGTGGGTCTGGGCACACAGATACGCAGTATTTT. This encodes CAISGGSGHTDTQYF.

V usage is TRBV5-5 and J usage is TRBJ1-2; D not certain. Germline values: CDR1 SGHKS, CDR2 YYEKEE (reference sequence). The length of the CDR3 is 15 residues. V lost 4 bases to trimming and J lost 0 bases, with 13 bases between them. The CDR3 DNA reads as TGTGCCAGCAGCCTCGACATGGCCTCTAACTATGGCTACACCTTC. It translates to CASSLDMASNYGYTF.

The chain joins TRBV25-1 to TRBJ2-7, with D tentatively TRBD1 (6 bases). The CDR3 runs 16 residues. Germline CDR1 reads MGHDK; CDR2 reads SYGVNS. Between the trimmed V and J ends, which lost 2 bases and 5 bases, there was a span of 19 bases. The CDR3 is CASSEPSTPGDNEQYF. In DNA form, the CDR3 reads TGTGCCAGCAGTGAACCCTCTACCCCAGGGGACAACGAGCAGTACTTC.